These T cell receptor beta chains were read from a single sample in a study of blood T cell repertoires in COVID-19. Here immunoSEQ multiplex PCR was the method, and the copy in TCRdb shows in-frame clones only, minus some. The sample records roughly 53,000 clones, about nine tenths being singletons. Sequenced input: peripheral blood. The source is a woman aged 40 to 49 with active COVID-19. CDR3s include the opening cysteine and the closing phenylalanine or tryptophan. A D gene is named only where the DNA matches it firmly.

v_gene	j_gene	d_gene	CDR3aa
TRBV30	TRBJ1-1	TRBD1	CAWSEGQLNTEAFF
TRBV14	TRBJ1-1	TRBD1	CASSQEVGPGTGSTEAFF
TRBV2	TRBJ2-2	NA	CASREGRFTGELFF
TRBV7-9	TRBJ2-1	NA	CASSFTGSSRDEQFF
TRBV19	TRBJ2-3	TRBD2	CASSRLAGRTDTQYF
TRBV6-5	TRBJ2-2	NA	CASSRTATGELFF
TRBV6-1	TRBJ2-5	NA	CASSDPRRGWYRETQYF
TRBV19	TRBJ2-5	TRBD2	CASSTGGINQETQYF
TRBV5-1	TRBJ2-3	TRBD1	CASTPTGLWADTQYF
TRBV7-3	TRBJ2-5	TRBD2	CASSPNSGLAGGTQYF
TRBV29-1	TRBJ2-7	NA	CSVVLTYEQYF
TRBV6-1	TRBJ1-2	TRBD1	CASSVTGEPRGYGYTF
TRBV4-2	TRBJ1-5	NA	CASSQDITRGSTGCNQPQHF
TRBV12-3/TRBV12-4	TRBJ2-5	TRBD2	CASSLLAAETQYF
TRBV7-8	TRBJ2-3	NA	CASEIQPGDFSTDTQYF
TRBV11-3	TRBJ1-3	NA	CASSLEGAAGNTIYF
TRBV10-3	TRBJ1-1	NA	CAIKQLWDTEAFF
TRBV5-6	TRBJ1-5	NA	CASSLEQVHQPQHF
TRBV21-1	TRBJ1-6	NA	CASSTPAAGDPSPTRSSYNSPLHF
TRBV7-8	TRBJ2-1	NA	CASSPDSYGNEQFF
TRBV6-1	TRBJ1-5	TRBD1	CASSDRGTAYQPQHF
TRBV9	TRBJ2-7	NA	CASSAGTSQGEQYF
TRBV5-5	TRBJ2-5	TRBD1	CASSPRDRGVGETQYF
TRBV23-1	TRBJ1-1	NA	CASSQRGERLNTEAFF
TRBV9	TRBJ2-1	TRBD2	CASSVALAENEQFF
TRBV10-3	TRBJ1-1	TRBD1	CAMGTGRVSEAFF
TRBV30	TRBJ1-1	TRBD1	CAWSLTQGAPGSFF
TRBV5-1	TRBJ2-7	NA	CASSPAGGRSSYEQYF
TRBV29-1	TRBJ1-6	NA	CSVRDTDNSPLHF
TRBV5-1	TRBJ2-5	TRBD1	CASSFSQGSQYF
TRBV18	TRBJ2-3	NA	CASSPRAESDTQYF
TRBV7-2	TRBJ1-5	NA	CASSFQGLSNQPQHF
TRBV5-4	TRBJ2-3	TRBD2	CASRYAGGPDTQYF
TRBV3-1/TRBV3-2	TRBJ2-3	TRBD2	CASSQDRRGGRDTQYF
TRBV6-6	TRBJ1-6	NA	CASSYSGGGGNSPLHF
TRBV5-1	TRBJ2-7	TRBD1	CASNSDRGFYEQYF
TRBV7-2	TRBJ2-2	NA	CASSLRGNTGELFF
TRBV28	TRBJ2-7	NA	CASSLSQGAYEQYF
TRBV11-3	TRBJ2-6	TRBD2	CASSSFRPGLISGANVLTF
TRBV3-1/TRBV3-2	TRBJ1-2	NA	CASSQVEAGYGYTF
TRBV19	TRBJ2-1	TRBD1	CASSTQGAVSYNEQFF